This TCR beta chain was recorded in a study of blood T cells in healthy people across ages. The study, taken as a whole, reports: Considered underestimates were the diversity estimates obtained from one million T cells. As age increased, TCR beta diversity per million T cells fell in a roughly linear fashion.

V was cut by 4 bases and J by 7 bases, with 14 bases left in between. This CDR3 has 14 residues. Looked up from germline, CDR1 is MDHEN and CDR2 is SYDVKM. This clonotype has more than one count but fewer than ten. The antigen is undetermined. PCR was performed a second time for about 7 to 12 cycles using a sample-barcoded 5' primer and a J-beta primer mix. TCRdb reanalysed the 5' RACE reads using MiXCR and keeps one entry per CDR3 protein. The sample holds approximately 320,000 distinct CDR3 sequences; 27% are singletons and the top ten take 29%. Each sample provided at least 6 micrograms of extracted total RNA.

Sequenced input: blood. The gene calls are TRBV28 and TRBJ2-4; tentatively, D is TRBD1 (5 bases). This receptor was taken from a woman in her 70s in good health. For the CDR3, the DNA is TGTGCCAGCAGTTCCCCAGGGTCCGGGAACATTCAGTACTTC. Protein: CASSSPGSGNIQYF.